This TCR beta chain was captured in a study of T cell changes during pregnancy in multiple sclerosis. The method was immunoSEQ multiplex PCR; TCRdb's version includes in-frame clones alone and lacks a portion of them. The data hold roughly 30,000 clones, with 80% to 90% observed a single time. The germline gives CDR1 SGHTA, CDR2 FQGNSA. The CDR3 extends over 14 amino acids. The V gene end was trimmed by 6 bases and the J gene end by 5 bases; junction bases not matched to a gene: 4. V and J are TRBV7-2 and TRBJ2-7; 13 nucleotides align to TRBD2. The source was CD8+ T cells from peripheral blood mononuclear cells, collected in the second trimester of pregnancy. The sequence was obtained from a female donor with multiple sclerosis, enrolled in a pregnancy study. The CDR3 protein is CASSQTSGRHEQYF. CDR3 nucleotides: TGTGCCAGCAGTCAGACTAGCGGGAGGCACGAGCAGTACTTC.